Shown below are 27 T cell receptor beta chains from a single sample sequenced in a study of blood T cell repertoires in COVID-19. Sequenced by immunoSEQ multiplex PCR; TCRdb stores in-frame clones only, minus some. Of some 45,000 clones listed, roughly nine tenths are singletons. Sample: peripheral blood. The receptors were sampled from a human donor in a cohort sampled during active COVID-19.

CDR3 loop: CSAIGPKQGADGYTF. The CDR3 nucleotides are TGCTCAGCTATAGGTCCAAAACAGGGGGCGGACGGCTACACCTTC. The J gene is TRBJ1-2, the V gene TRBV29-1, with 9 nucleotides matching TRBD1. Germline assignment: CDR1 SQVTM and CDR2 ANQGSEA. The CDR3 has 15 residues.

The chain joins TRBV25-1 to TRBJ2-1, with 10 bases lining up with TRBD1. V shed 4 bases, J shed 9 bases, and the junction held 3 bases outside the gene matches. The CDR3 spans 13 residues. The germline gives CDR1 MGHDK, CDR2 SYGVNS. In nucleotides, the CDR3 is TGTGCCAGCAGTGGGACAGGGGGGATTGAGCAGTTCTTC. As protein: CASSGTGGIEQFF.

The chain links TRBV5-1 to TRBJ2-5; possibly TRBD1 for D (6 bases). Germline CDR1 reads SGHRS; CDR2 reads YFSETQ. V lost 6 bases and J lost 4, with 16 bases in between. The CDR3 is 14 residues long. The CDR3 sequence is CASTAGELGETQYF. CDR3 bases: TGCGCCAGCACGGCAGGGGAGTTGGGAGAGACCCAGTACTTC.

This chain connects TRBV5-8 to TRBJ1-2, with 8 bases fitting TRBD1. The length of the CDR3 is 14 residues. Trimming cost V 1 base and J 8 bases; bases outside gene matches: 7. Germline V gene data show CDR1 as SGHTS and CDR2 as YDEGEE. The CDR3 DNA reads TGTGCCAGCAGCTTGCCGGACAGGGTAAGAGGCTACACCTTC. This translates into CASSLPDRVRGYTF. Filled out from reference TRBV5-8 and TRBJ1-2, the complete variable domain reads EAGVTQSPTHLIKTRGQQATLRCSPISGHTSVYWYQQALGLGLQFLLWYDEGEERNRGNFPPRFSGRQFPNYSSELNVNALELEDSALYLCASSLPDRVRGYTFGSGTRLTVV.

The V and J genes are TRBV7-8 and TRBJ2-1; D might be TRBD2 (5 bases). Germline CDR1 and CDR2: SGHVS and FQNEAQ. This CDR3 is 15 amino acids long. Trimming shortened V by 2 bases and J by 0 bases, and 8 bases separated the two germline ends. The CDR3 protein is CASSLPGSSYNEQFF. The CDR3 coding sequence is TGTGCCAGCAGCTTACCGGGAAGCTCCTACAATGAGCAGTTCTTC. Based on the CDR3 plus reference TRBV7-8 and TRBJ2-1, the full variable domain is GAGVSQSPRYKVAKRGQDVALRCDPISGHVSLFWYQQALGQGPEFLTYFQNEAQLDKSGLPSDRFFAERPEGSVSTLKIQRTQQEDSAVYLCASSLPGSSYNEQFFGPGTRLTVL.

The chain combines TRBV19 with TRBJ2-7; D is unclear. The V gene's germline CDR1 is LNHDA and CDR2 SQIVND (reference sequence). Trimming cost V 5 bases and J 2 bases, with 10 bases left between them. The CDR3 is 13 residues long. The CDR3 sequence is CASSPRSTYEQYF. CDR3 bases: TGTGCCAGTAGTCCCCGGTCCACCTACGAGCAGTACTTC.

This sequence joins TRBV5-1 and TRBJ1-4, with D tentatively TRBD1 (5 bases). The CDR3 totals 15 residues. The germline V gene encodes CDR1 SGHRS and CDR2 YFSETQ. V was cut by 2 bases and J by 5 bases, with 13 bases left in between. The CDR3, as DNA: TGCGCCAGCAGCTTTACGAACAGGAAGAATGAAAAACTGTTTTTT. It is translated as CASSFTNRKNEKLFF.

This clone was seen more than once but under ten times. The V call is TRBV19, the J call TRBJ1-3, with 7 bases that match TRBD1. Germline loops: CDR1 LNHDA, CDR2 SQIVND (reference sequence). V lost 4 bases to trimming and J lost 0 bases; unmatched junction nucleotides: 3. The CDR3 spans 15 residues. The CDR3 protein is CASSKGATSGNTIYF. DNA of the CDR3: TGTGCCAGTAGTAAGGGGGCTACCTCTGGAAACACCATATATTTT.

The genes are TRBV3-1 (or the pseudogene TRBV3-2) and TRBJ2-2; TRBD2 is a possible D gene (5 bases). The CDR3 extends over 12 amino acids. CDR1 LGHDT and CDR2 YNNKEL come from the germline V gene (reference sequence). Trimming took 1 base from V and 10 from J, leaving 7 bases between them. The CDR3 DNA reads as TGTGCCAGCAGCCAAGCGAGGGAGGAGCTGTTTTTT. Encoded protein: CASSQAREELFF.

The genes are TRBV3-1 (or the pseudogene TRBV3-2) and TRBJ1-4; no clear D gene. The V end was cut by 4 bases, the J end by 4 bases, with 13 bases between. The CDR3 spans 15 residues. The germline V gene encodes CDR1 LGHDT and CDR2 YNNKEL (reference sequence). The CDR3 DNA reads TGTGCCAGCAGCCTCCCAGGCCCCCATAATGAAAAACTGTTTTTT. It is translated as CASSLPGPHNEKLFF.

The chain is built from TRBV6-5 and TRBJ1-1, with D tentatively TRBD1 (5 bases). The CDR3 extends over 15 amino acids. Germline CDR1 and CDR2: MNHEY and SVGAGI. The V gene lost 0 bases and the J gene lost 1 base, with 9 bases spanning the gap. CDR3 sequence reads: CASSYSRQGNTEAFF. The CDR3 DNA sequence: TGTGCCAGCAGTTACTCGAGGCAGGGGAACACTGAAGCTTTCTTT.

The chain uses TRBV7-3 and TRBJ2-3; 11 nucleotides align to TRBD2. This CDR3 is built from 13 residues. From germline, CDR1 is SGHTA and CDR2 FQGTGA. The trim removed 5 bases at V and 14 bases at J, leaving 9 bases unmatched. This CDR3 reads CASSAGLAEEWYF. The CDR3 coding sequence is TGTGCCAGCAGCGCGGGACTAGCGGAGGAATGGTATTTT.

This CDR3 reads CASSLGDGNTIYF. The CDR3 DNA reads TGTGCCAGCAGCTTAGGAGATGGAAACACCATATATTTT. The chain has TRBV11-1 and TRBJ1-3; no definite D call. The V gene's germline CDR1 is SGHAT and CDR2 FQDESV (reference sequence). The CDR3 covers 13 residues. V was pared by 1 base and J by 3 bases, with 4 bases between.

V and J are TRBV27 and TRBJ1-2; 7 bases align to TRBD1. Germline-derived CDR1 and CDR2 are MNHEY and SMNVEV (reference sequence). V lost 5 bases and J lost 0; bases outside the gene matches: 9. There are 16 residues in the CDR3. This CDR3 is CASSSSRTGPNYGYTF. The CDR3 bases are TGTGCCAGCAGTAGTTCCCGGACAGGACCTAACTATGGCTACACCTTC.

The rearrangement joins TRBV6-1 to TRBJ2-7, with 8 bases identical to TRBD1. CDR3 length: 15 residues. Germline V CDR1 and CDR2: MNHNS, SASEGT. V lost 1 base to trimming and J lost 5 bases; unmatched junction nucleotides: 7. CDR3 DNA sequence: TGTGCCAGCAGTGAAGGGGTCAGGGGGCTAAACGAGCAGTACTTC. It is translated as CASSEGVRGLNEQYF.

The chain uses TRBV7-9 and TRBJ1-2, with 7 bases lining up with TRBD1. V was clipped by 8 bases and J by 4 bases; unmatched bases: 10. In germline, CDR1 is SEHNR, CDR2 FQNEAQ (reference sequence). This CDR3 is 14 amino acids long. CDR3 loop: CASGPTGSSYGYTF. The CDR3 region has the DNA TGTGCCAGCGGACCGACAGGGTCAAGCTATGGCTACACCTTC.

This chain links TRBV5-6 with TRBJ2-7; no clear D. Germline CDR1 SGHDT, CDR2 YYEEEE. V shed 0 bases and J shed 7 bases, with 5 bases lying between them. The CDR3 totals 11 residues. The CDR3: CASSLDLEQYF. CDR3 nucleotides: TGTGCCAGCAGCTTGGACCTAGAGCAGTACTTC.

The chain carries TRBV5-1 and TRBJ2-3; 7 bases fit TRBD2. This CDR3 has 14 amino acids. Looked up from germline, CDR1 is SGHRS and CDR2 is YFSETQ. V trimming: 0 bases; J trimming: 6 bases; junction bases outside the gene matches: 4. The CDR3 nucleotides are TGCGCCAGCAGCTTGGGGACTAGGTCGGATACGCAGTATTTT. Encoded protein: CASSLGTRSDTQYF.

This CDR3 is CASSLGRQETQYF. In DNA form, the CDR3 reads TGCGCCAGCAGCTTGGGGCGGCAAGAGACCCAGTACTTC. V and J are TRBV5-1 and TRBJ2-5; no definite D call. V was trimmed by 0 bases and J by 2 bases, leaving 5 bases between them. The CDR3 has 13 residues. Germline V gene sequence: CDR1 SGHRS, CDR2 YFSETQ.

The CDR3 DNA reads TGTGCCAGCAGTTCATCGGGACAGGGAGGCAATCAGCCCCAGCATTTT. This encodes CASSSSGQGGNQPQHF. V and J are TRBV6-6 and TRBJ1-5; 9 positions match TRBD1. The junction had 6 bases not matched to a gene; V was cut back by 4 bases and J by 2 bases. The CDR3 has 16 residues. Germline CDR1 and CDR2: MNHNY and SVGAGI (reference sequence).

A single count supports this clone. The chain couples TRBV7-9 to TRBJ2-5; D unclear. The CDR3 is made up of 11 amino acids. Trimming took 5 bases from V and 5 from J, leaving 6 bases between them. Germline CDR1 is SEHNR and CDR2 is FQNEAQ (reference sequence). CDR3 in amino acids: CASSLSETQYF. The CDR3 nucleotides read TGTGCCAGCAGCCTCTCGGAGACCCAGTACTTC.

The chain combines TRBV5-4 with TRBJ2-3, with TRBD2 as a possible D gene (6 bases). With 0 bases removed from V and 2 bases from J, the gap between germline ends came to 13 bases. This CDR3 contains 16 residues. Germline lookup yields CDR1 SGHNT and CDR2 YYREEE (reference sequence). CDR3 nucleotides: TGTGCCAGCAGCTTGGCCGATGCGGGATACACAGATACGCAGTATTTT. Its protein product is CASSLADAGYTDTQYF.

This chain connects TRBV11-2 to TRBJ1-2; possibly TRBD1 for D (5 bases). CDR3 length: 14 residues. V was clipped by 1 base and J by 6 bases, with 12 bases between them. CDR1 SGHAT and CDR2 FQNNGV come from the germline V gene. As DNA, the CDR3 is TGTGCCAGCAGCTTAGGCAGGGAGGTTCATGGCTACACCTTC. Protein: CASSLGREVHGYTF.

In DNA form, the CDR3 reads TGTGCCAGCAGTGCCGGTTCCCCCCACGAGCAGTACTTC. Encoded protein: CASSAGSPHEQYF. The V call is TRBV5-6, the J call TRBJ2-7; D unclear. V lost 5 bases, J lost 5 bases, and 14 bases lay in between. The CDR3 contains 13 residues. Per germline, CDR1 SGHDT and CDR2 YYEEEE.

The rearrangement links TRBV14 to TRBJ2-5, with a possible D match to TRBD1 (6 bases). V was shortened by 1 base and J by 5 bases, with 14 bases between the two germline ends. Germline CDR1 is SGHDN and CDR2 is FVKESK. The CDR3 length is 15 residues. The CDR3 reads CASSQGQGHRETQYF. The CDR3 bases are TGTGCCAGCAGCCAAGGCCAGGGACATCGGGAGACCCAGTACTTC.

The gene calls are TRBV12-3 or TRBV12-4 and TRBJ1-1; no clear D. This CDR3 has 13 amino acids. V lost 3 bases to trimming and J lost 1 base, with 6 bases between them. The CDR3 region has the DNA TGTGCCAGCAGTTTCGCGCGGAACACTGAAGCTTTCTTT. This translates into CASSFARNTEAFF.

The CDR3 nucleotides are TGTGCCAGTAGACGTATTTCGGGGAGGGTCTACGAGCAGTACTTC. Encoded protein: CASRRISGRVYEQYF. The chain uses TRBV27 and TRBJ2-7; TRBD2 matches at 7 bases. In germline, CDR1 is MNHEY, CDR2 SMNVEV (reference sequence). The V and J ends lost 9 bases and 3 bases, in that order; junction bases with no gene match: 14. This CDR3 spans 15 amino acids.